The 20 T cell receptor beta chains below were found in one sample sequenced in a study of PD-L1 blockade in urothelial cancer. Profiling relied on immunoSEQ multiplex PCR, and the TCRdb table lists in-frame clones only, not all of them. The repertoire holds tens of thousands of clones, roughly 85% seen once, with roughly 14% in the top ten. Time point here: pretreatment peripheral blood. The sequencing here drew on PBMCs, taken around atezolizumab (anti-PD-L1) treatment. Every receptor here comes from a woman aged 55-75 years with urothelial cancer.

This rearrangement joins TRBV7-2 to TRBJ1-3, with D hard to call. The germline V and J ends were trimmed by 5 bases and 0 bases, with 11 bases remaining between them. Germline V lookup: CDR1 SGHTA, CDR2 FQGNSA. This CDR3 spans 15 amino acids. The CDR3 sequence: CASSIGLLSGNTIYF. The CDR3 DNA reads as TGTGCCAGCAGCATTGGACTCCTCTCTGGAAACACCATATATTTT. The whole variable domain, filled in from reference TRBV7-2 and TRBJ1-3, reads GAGVSQSPSNKVTEKGKDVELRCDPISGHTALYWYRQSLGQGLEFLIYFQGNSAPDKSGLPSDRFSAERTGGSVSTLTIQRTQQEDSAVYLCASSIGLLSGNTIYFGEGSWLTVV.

V is TRBV7-8 and J is TRBJ1-3; D ambiguous. The germline CDR1 and CDR2 sequences are SGHVS and FQNEAQ. Trimming removed 4 bases at V and 1 base at J, with 11 bases between. This CDR3 has 15 residues. The CDR3 DNA reads TGTGCCAGCAGCTCCGACCGACTATCTGGAAACACCATATATTTT. It codes for CASSSDRLSGNTIYF.

The rearrangement uses TRBV18 and TRBJ2-2; TRBD1 is a possible D gene (7 bases). CDR1 and CDR2 from the germline V gene are KGHSH and LQKENI. Trimming removed 4 bases from V and 2 bases from J, with 11 bases in between. The CDR3 runs 15 residues. The CDR3 protein is CASSLTGTNTGELFF. For the CDR3, the DNA is TGTGCCAGCTCACTGACAGGGACTAACACCGGGGAGCTGTTTTTT.

The CDR3 region has the DNA TGTGCCAGTCCATGGACTAGCGATAAGCATTTCTCGAACACCGGGGAGCTGTTTTTT. It yields the protein CASPWTSDKHFSNTGELFF. This chain links TRBV19 with TRBJ2-2; TRBD2 agrees at 9 bases. This CDR3 comprises 19 residues. J gave up 0 bases and V 8 bases, and 16 bases lay outside the gene matches. Germline lookup yields CDR1 LNHDA and CDR2 SQIVND (reference sequence).

CDR3 nucleotide sequence: TGTGCCAGCAGTTACAGTTCTAGCGGATCCGGGGCCCAGTACTTC. Its translation is CASSYSSSGSGAQYF. The chain recombines TRBV6-5 with TRBJ2-5, with 7 bases that match TRBD2. The CDR3 is 15 residues long. After removal of 2 bases from V and 9 bases from J, the junction contained 12 bases not matched to a gene. Germline-derived CDR1 and CDR2 are MNHEY and SVGAGI.

This chain joins TRBV7-2 and TRBJ2-3; TRBD2 agrees at 8 bases. The CDR3 has 15 residues. Germline V gene data show CDR1 as SGHTA and CDR2 as FQGNSA. V gave up 5 bases and J gave up 1 base; unmatched junction bases: 5. The DNA for the CDR3 is TGTGCCAGCAGCCATAGCGGGAAAGGCACAGATACGCAGTATTTT. Translating gives CASSHSGKGTDTQYF.

The genes are TRBV14 and TRBJ2-1; 8 bases align to TRBD1. The trim removed 4 bases at V and 2 bases at J, leaving 16 bases unmatched. This CDR3 contains 19 residues. The germline V gene has CDR1 SGHDN and CDR2 FVKESK. The CDR3 region has the DNA TGTGCCAGCAGCCCTCTATACGATAAGACAGGGGAGCCCTACAATGAGCAGTTCTTC. Its protein product is CASSPLYDKTGEPYNEQFF.

The chain uses TRBV7-9 and TRBJ2-1; 8 bases align to TRBD1. Trimming removed 2 bases from V and 2 bases from J; junction bases left unmatched: 8. This CDR3 has 17 residues. Germline V gene data show CDR1 as SEHNR and CDR2 as FQNEAQ (reference sequence). The CDR3, as DNA: TGTGCCAGCAGCTTAATGACCTCACAGGGGGCCTACAATGAGCAGTTCTTC. Amino acid sequence: CASSLMTSQGAYNEQFF.

This clone was found once. The chain links TRBV7-6 to TRBJ2-3, with 9 nucleotides matching TRBD2. Unmatched junction bases numbered 13, after V lost 1 base and J lost 5 bases. There are 18 residues in the CDR3. Germline assignment: CDR1 SGHVS and CDR2 FNYEAQ. The CDR3 reads CASSLGALRRGGQDTQYF. CDR3 DNA sequence: TGTGCCAGCAGCTTAGGCGCCTTGCGGCGGGGGGGCCAAGATACGCAGTATTTT.

The V gene is TRBV18, the J gene TRBJ2-3; D uncertain. Germline CDR1 KGHSH, CDR2 LQKENI. V lost 0 bases, J lost 2 bases, and 9 bases lay in between. CDR3 length: 15 amino acids. In DNA, the CDR3 is TGTGCCAGCTCACCACCCTGGCAACCCACAGATACGCAGTATTTT. Translating gives CASSPPWQPTDTQYF.

The chain recombines TRBV19 with TRBJ2-3; 7 bases match TRBD1. The J segment lost 0 bases and the V segment lost 4 bases, leaving 1 base of the junction unmatched. The germline V gene encodes CDR1 LNHDA and CDR2 SQIVND (reference sequence). The CDR3 is 14 residues long. The CDR3 reads CASSRGQSTDTQYF. In DNA form, the CDR3 reads TGTGCCAGTAGTAGGGGACAGAGCACAGATACGCAGTATTTT.

Turning to this clone: At one end the junction does not follow the germline gene, possibly because of a read error. The V call is TRBV19, the J call TRBJ1-4; 7 bases are shared with TRBD1. CDR1 is LNHDA, CDR2 SQIVND, per germline (reference sequence). The CDR3 length is 19 residues. CDR3 coding DNA: TGTGCCAGTTCTCACCCGGGACAGACTTTTCCGTCAACTAATGAAAAGCTGTTTTTT. It codes for CASSHPGQTFPSTNEKLFF.

This clone was seen a few times. CDR3 bases: TGCGCCAGCAGCTCCGGACACGGAGCAGGTTACAATGAGCAGTTCTTC. Protein sequence: CASSSGHGAGYNEQFF. The gene calls are TRBV5-1 and TRBJ2-1; D might be TRBD1 (5 bases). Germline V CDR1 and CDR2: SGHRS, YFSETQ. V lost 3 bases, J lost 4 bases, and 17 bases lay in between. The CDR3 contains 16 residues.

The chain links TRBV5-1 to TRBJ2-1; 8 bases fit TRBD2. The ends lost 7 bases at V and 0 bases at J; junction bases unmatched: 9. The CDR3 is 16 residues long. The germline V gene has CDR1 SGHRS and CDR2 YFSETQ. The CDR3 spells CASYLVSGNSYNEQFF. CDR3 DNA: TGCGCCAGCTATCTCGTTAGCGGGAACTCCTACAATGAGCAGTTCTTC.

The chain links TRBV5-4 to TRBJ2-2; D is unclear. The CDR3 totals 12 residues. Looked up from germline, CDR1 is SGHNT and CDR2 is YYREEE (reference sequence). Trimming removed 4 bases at V and 9 bases at J, with 10 bases between. DNA for the CDR3: TGTGCCAGCAGCATAGAGGCGCGGGAGCTGTTTTTT. Its protein is CASSIEARELFF.

This chain joins TRBV25-1 and TRBJ2-4; D possibly corresponds to TRBD1 (5 bases). This CDR3 region has 15 residues. V dropped 0 bases and J dropped 1 base, with 7 bases sitting between them. CDR1 and CDR2 from the germline V gene are MGHDK and SYGVNS. CDR3 in DNA: TGTGCCAGCAGTGAATATAAGGGGGCCAAAAACATTCAGTACTTC. This sequence encodes CASSEYKGAKNIQYF.

The V and J genes are TRBV7-2 and TRBJ2-1; 9 bases are a match to TRBD2. Germline V lookup: CDR1 SGHTA, CDR2 FQGNSA. V lost 5 bases, J lost 8 bases, and 16 bases stayed unmatched. The CDR3 loop spans 17 amino acids. The CDR3 coding sequence is TGTGCCAGCAGCCCGTACAGAAGCGGGGGGTTTTCGGATGAGCAGTTCTTC. This translates into CASSPYRSGGFSDEQFF. Variable domain in full (rest from reference TRBV7-2 and TRBJ2-1): GAGVSQSPSNKVTEKGKDVELRCDPISGHTALYWYRQSLGQGLEFLIYFQGNSAPDKSGLPSDRFSAERTGGSVSTLTIQRTQQEDSAVYLCASSPYRSGGFSDEQFFGPGTRLTVL.

This chain uses TRBV5-1 with TRBJ2-4; TRBD2 agrees at 10 bases. Germline-derived CDR1 and CDR2 are SGHRS and YFSETQ. CDR3 size: 15 residues. V shed 4 bases, J shed 6 bases, and the junction held 7 bases outside the gene matches. The chain's CDR3 is CASSPSGTSVNIQYF. The CDR3 DNA reads as TGCGCCAGCAGCCCGAGTGGGACTAGCGTAAACATTCAGTACTTC.

This chain connects TRBV27 to TRBJ2-5, with TRBD2 matching 7 bases. Germline-derived CDR1 and CDR2 are MNHEY and SMNVEV (reference sequence). There are 13 residues in the CDR3. The trim removed 3 bases at V and 14 bases at J, leaving 12 bases unmatched. CDR3 amino acids: CASSLLGGGNLYF. The CDR3 DNA follows: TGTGCCAGCAGTTTGCTAGGCGGGGGTAATTTATACTTC.

V and J are TRBV9 and TRBJ1-1; 10 bases align to TRBD1. CDR3 size: 14 residues. CDR1 and CDR2 from the germline V gene are SGDLS and YYNGEE. With V trimmed by 0 bases and J by 6 bases, 2 bases remained unmatched. CDR3 protein: CASSVGQGASEAFF. The CDR3 DNA follows: TGTGCCAGCAGCGTAGGACAGGGGGCTTCTGAAGCTTTCTTT.